The entry below gives a single T cell receptor beta chain sequence along with its context. The PCR ran on 60 Vbeta and 13 Jbeta primers. Produced via immunoSEQ multiplex PCR; TCRdb's table is partial and in-frame only. The sample contains around 140,000 clones, 70% to 80% of which appear only once. This specimen comes from a study of cytomegalovirus exposure and HLA in healthy donors. Sequencing was done on a sample of PBMCs. This sequence was found in a young woman in good health and CMV-seropositive.

The CDR3 nucleotides are TGCGCCAGCAGCTTGGGACAAGATAACTATGGCTACACCTTC. Encoded protein: CASSLGQDNYGYTF. The gene calls are TRBV5-1 and TRBJ1-2, with no clear D. The ends were cut back, 0 bases at V and 1 base at J, with 7 bases in the middle. Germline loops: CDR1 SGHRS, CDR2 YFSETQ. The CDR3 runs 14 residues.